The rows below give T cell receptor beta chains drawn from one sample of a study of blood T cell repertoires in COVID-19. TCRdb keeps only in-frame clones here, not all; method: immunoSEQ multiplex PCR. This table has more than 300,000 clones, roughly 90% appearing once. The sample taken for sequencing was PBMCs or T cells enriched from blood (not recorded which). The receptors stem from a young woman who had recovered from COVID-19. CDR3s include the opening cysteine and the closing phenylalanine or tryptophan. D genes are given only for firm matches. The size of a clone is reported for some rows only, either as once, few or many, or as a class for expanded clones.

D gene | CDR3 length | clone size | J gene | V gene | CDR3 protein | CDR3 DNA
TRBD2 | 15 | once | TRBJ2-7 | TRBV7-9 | CASSPPGDYVGEQYF | TGTGCCAGCAGCCCCCCCGGGGACTACGTGGGAGAGCAGTACTTC
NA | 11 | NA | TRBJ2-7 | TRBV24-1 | CATSDSGGQYF | TGTGCCACCAGTGATTCCGGGGGGCAGTACTTC
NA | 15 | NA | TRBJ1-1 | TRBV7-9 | CASSLAQGSGTEAFF | TGTGCCAGCAGCTTAGCGCAGGGGTCGGGTACTGAAGCTTTCTTT
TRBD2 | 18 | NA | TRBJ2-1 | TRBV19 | CASTPRLAGGGSYNEQFF | TGTGCCAGTACCCCTCGACTAGCGGGAGGCGGATCCTACAATGAGCAGTTCTTC
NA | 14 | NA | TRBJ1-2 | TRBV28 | CASSPTYRIYGYTF | TGTGCCAGCAGCCCCACGTACAGGATCTATGGCTACACCTTC
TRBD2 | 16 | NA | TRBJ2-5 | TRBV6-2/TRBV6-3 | CASSRHSGGAFETQYF | TGTGCCAGCAGCCGCCATAGCGGGGGGGCGTTCGAGACCCAGTACTTC
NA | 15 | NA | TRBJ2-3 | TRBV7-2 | CASSFRGVGTDTQYF | TGTGCCAGCAGCTTCCGCGGAGTGGGCACAGATACGCAGTATTTT
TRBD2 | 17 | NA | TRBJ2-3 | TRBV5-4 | CASSSPSGSGDTDTQYF | TGTGCCAGCAGCTCCCCTAGCGGGAGTGGGGACACAGATACGCAGTATTTT
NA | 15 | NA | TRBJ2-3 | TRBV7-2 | CASSLSGRSSDTQYF | TGTGCCAGCAGCTTGAGTGGCCGGAGTTCAGATACGCAGTATTTT
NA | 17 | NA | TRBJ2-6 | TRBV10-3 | CATRKEQSSSGANVLTF | TGTGCCACCAGGAAGGAACAGTCCTCCTCTGGGGCCAACGTCCTGACTTTC
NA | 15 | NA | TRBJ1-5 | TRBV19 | CASSTTMGLNQPQHF | TGTGCCAGTAGTACGACCATGGGACTCAATCAGCCCCAGCATTTT
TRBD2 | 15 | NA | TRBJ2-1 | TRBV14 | CASSHSGRARNEQFF | TGTGCCAGCAGCCATAGCGGGAGGGCCAGGAATGAGCAGTTCTTC
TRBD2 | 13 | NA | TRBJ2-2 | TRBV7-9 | CASSGLGSGELFF | TGTGCCAGCAGCGGACTAGGATCCGGGGAGCTGTTTTTT
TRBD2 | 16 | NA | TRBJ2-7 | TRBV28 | CASKSFPGRNSYEQYF | TGTGCCAGCAAATCCTTTCCCGGGAGGAACTCCTACGAGCAGTACTTC
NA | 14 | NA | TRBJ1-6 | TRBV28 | CASSFGTYNSPLHF | TGTGCCAGCAGTTTTGGCACCTATAATTCACCCCTCCACTTT
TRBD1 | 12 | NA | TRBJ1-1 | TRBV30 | CAAGTGGTEAFF | TGTGCCGCCGGGACAGGGGGCACTGAAGCTTTCTTT
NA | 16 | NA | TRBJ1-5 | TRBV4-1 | CASSQEGPEGNQPQHF | TGCGCCAGCAGCCAGGAGGGACCAGAAGGCAATCAGCCCCAGCATTTT
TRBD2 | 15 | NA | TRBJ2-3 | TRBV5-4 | CASSPVAGGTDTQYF | TGTGCCAGCAGCCCCGTCGCGGGGGGCACAGATACGCAGTATTTT
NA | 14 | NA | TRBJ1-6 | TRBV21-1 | CASRRGQGNSPLHF | TGTGCCAGCCGAAGGGGACAGGGGAATTCACCCCTCCACTTT
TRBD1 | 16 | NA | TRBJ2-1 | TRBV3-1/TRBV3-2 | CASSQGRDRGLSEQFF | TGTGCCAGCAGCCAAGGCCGGGACAGGGGTTTAAGTGAGCAGTTCTTC
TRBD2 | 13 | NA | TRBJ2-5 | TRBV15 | CATALAGEETQYF | TGTGCCACTGCACTAGCGGGGGAAGAGACCCAGTACTTC
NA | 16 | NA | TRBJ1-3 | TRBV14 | CASSQVGLLSGNTIYF | TGTGCCAGCAGCCAAGTGGGCTTACTCTCTGGAAACACCATATATTTT